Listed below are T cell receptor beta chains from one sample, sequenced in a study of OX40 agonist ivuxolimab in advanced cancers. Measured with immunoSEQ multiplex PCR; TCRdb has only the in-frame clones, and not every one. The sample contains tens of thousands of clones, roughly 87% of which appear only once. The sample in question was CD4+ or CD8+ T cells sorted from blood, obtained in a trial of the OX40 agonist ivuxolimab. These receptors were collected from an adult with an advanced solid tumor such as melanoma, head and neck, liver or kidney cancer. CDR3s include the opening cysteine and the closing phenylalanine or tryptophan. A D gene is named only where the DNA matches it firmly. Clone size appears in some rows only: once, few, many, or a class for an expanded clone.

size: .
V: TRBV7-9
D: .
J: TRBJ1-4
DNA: TGTGCCAGCAGCCCACGGAGGGAAAATGAAAAACTGTTTTTT
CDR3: CASSPRRENEKLFF

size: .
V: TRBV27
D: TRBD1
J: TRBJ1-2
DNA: TGTGCCAGCAGTACCCGGGACAGGGGTCTCTATGGCTACACCTTC
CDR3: CASSTRDRGLYGYTF

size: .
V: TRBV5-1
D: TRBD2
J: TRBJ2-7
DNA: TGCGCCAGCAGCTTGTCGCTAGCGGGATCCTACGAGCAGTACTTC
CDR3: CASSLSLAGSYEQYF

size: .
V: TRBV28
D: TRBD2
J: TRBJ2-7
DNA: TGTGCCACCTGGGGGCTAGCGGGAGTCTACGAGCAGTACTTC
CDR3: CATWGLAGVYEQYF

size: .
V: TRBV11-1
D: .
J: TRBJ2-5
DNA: TGTGCCAGCAGCTCGGGGACCCCCCTGACCCAGTACTTC
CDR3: CASSSGTPLTQYF

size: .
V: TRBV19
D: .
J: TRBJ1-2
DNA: TGTGCCAGTAGTATTTTATCGGGTCCGATCTATGGCTACACCTTC
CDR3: CASSILSGPIYGYTF

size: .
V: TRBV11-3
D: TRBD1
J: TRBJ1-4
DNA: TGTGCCAGCAGCTTAGATCGGGCCAGGGGGCGTTTTGGTGAAAAACTGTTTTTT
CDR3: CASSLDRARGRFGEKLFF

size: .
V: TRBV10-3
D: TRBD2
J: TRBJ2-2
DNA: TGTGCCATCAGCCCCAACCCAGCGGGAGGGTACACCGGGGAGCTGTTTTTT
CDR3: CAISPNPAGGYTGELFF

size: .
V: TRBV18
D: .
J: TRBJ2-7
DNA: TGTGCCAGCTCACCACAGGAAGGGGGCGAGCAGTACTTC
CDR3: CASSPQEGGEQYF

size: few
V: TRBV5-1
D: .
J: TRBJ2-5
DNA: TGCGCCAGCAGCTTGGCGCAGGCGAGCGAGACCCAGTACTTC
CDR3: CASSLAQASETQYF

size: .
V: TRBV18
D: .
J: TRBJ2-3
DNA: TGTGCCAGCTCACAAAGCACAGATACGCAGTATTTT
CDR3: CASSQSTDTQYF

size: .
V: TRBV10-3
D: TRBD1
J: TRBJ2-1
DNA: TGTGCCATCACCGCGTCCGGGACAGGGGGAAATGAGCAGTTCTTC
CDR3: CAITASGTGGNEQFF

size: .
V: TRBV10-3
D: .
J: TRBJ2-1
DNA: TGTGCCATCAAGGAGGACTACAATGAGCAGTTCTTC
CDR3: CAIKEDYNEQFF

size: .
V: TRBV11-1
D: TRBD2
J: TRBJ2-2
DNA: TGTGCCAGCAGCTTAGCGCGGGGTAGCGGGAGTCTGGACACCGGGGAGCTGTTTTTT
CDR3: CASSLARGSGSLDTGELFF

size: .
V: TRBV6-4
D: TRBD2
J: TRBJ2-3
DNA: TGTGCCAGCAGTGCGCAGGAAGCGGGAGGACTCGATACGCAGTATTTT
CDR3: CASSAQEAGGLDTQYF

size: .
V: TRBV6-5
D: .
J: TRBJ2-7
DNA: TGTGCCAGCCGGGGGTCCTGGGGAAGGTACGAGCAGTACTTC
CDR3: CASRGSWGRYEQYF

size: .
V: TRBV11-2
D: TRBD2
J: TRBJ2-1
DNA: TGTGCCACCAGGCGGTGGGAGGGATACAATGAGCAGTTCTTC
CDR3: CATRRWEGYNEQFF

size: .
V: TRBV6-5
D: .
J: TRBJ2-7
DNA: TGTGCCAGCAGTTCCCTGATCGGCGAGCAGTACTTC
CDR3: CASSSLIGEQYF

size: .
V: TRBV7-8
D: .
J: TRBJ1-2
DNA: TGTGCCAGCAGCCCCCGGGGAAGGGGTCTCTATGGCTACACCTTC
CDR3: CASSPRGRGLYGYTF

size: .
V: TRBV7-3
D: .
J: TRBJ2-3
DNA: TGTGCCAGCAGCTCGCAGGGATTCACAGATACGCAGTATTTT
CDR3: CASSSQGFTDTQYF

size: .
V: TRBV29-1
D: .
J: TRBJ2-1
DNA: TGCAGCACACTCTACAATGAGCAGTTCTTC
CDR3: CSTLYNEQFF

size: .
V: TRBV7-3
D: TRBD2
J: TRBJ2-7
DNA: TGTGCCAGCAGCGTCGGGACTAGCGGGAGCGACGAGCAGTACTTC
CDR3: CASSVGTSGSDEQYF

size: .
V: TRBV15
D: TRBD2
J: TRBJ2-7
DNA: TGTGCCACCAGCAGAGCGGGGGGGCAGCGGTACGAGCAGTACTTC
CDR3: CATSRAGGQRYEQYF

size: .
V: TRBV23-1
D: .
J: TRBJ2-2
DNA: TGCGCCAGCAGTCACCGAGCGAACACCGGGGAGCTGTTTTTT
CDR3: CASSHRANTGELFF

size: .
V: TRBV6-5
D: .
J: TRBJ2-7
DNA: TGTGCCAGCAGTGTCAGGCCCTCCTTAAACTACGAGCAGTACTTC
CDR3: CASSVRPSLNYEQYF

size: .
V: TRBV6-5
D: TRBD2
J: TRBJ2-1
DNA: TGTGCCAGCAGTTACGTAGCGGGAGGGTACGGTGAGCAGTTCTTC
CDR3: CASSYVAGGYGEQFF

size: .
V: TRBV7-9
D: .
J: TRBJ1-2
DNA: TGTGCCAGCAGCCTAGGGTCGGCTGGTGGCTACACCTTC
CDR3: CASSLGSAGGYTF

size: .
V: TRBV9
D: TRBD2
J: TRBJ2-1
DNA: TGTGCCAGCAGCGTAGGGCTAGCGGGAGAGTATGAGCAGTTCTTC
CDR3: CASSVGLAGEYEQFF

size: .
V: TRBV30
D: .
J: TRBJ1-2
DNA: TGTGCCTGGGCCCCTGGGGACTCAGGCTATGGCTACACCTTC
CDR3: CAWAPGDSGYGYTF

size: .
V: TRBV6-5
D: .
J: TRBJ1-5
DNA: TGTGCCAGCAGTTATAATAGCAATCAGCCCCAGCATTTT
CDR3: CASSYNSNQPQHF

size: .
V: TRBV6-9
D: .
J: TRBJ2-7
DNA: TGTGCCAGCGCTTATAAGGGCGAGCAGTACTTC
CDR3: CASAYKGEQYF

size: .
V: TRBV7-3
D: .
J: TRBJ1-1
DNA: TGTGCCAGCAGCTTAACCGGCGGGAACACTGAAGCTTTCTTT
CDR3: CASSLTGGNTEAFF

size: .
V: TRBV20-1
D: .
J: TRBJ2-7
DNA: TGCAGTGCTACCGACACCTACGAGCAGTACTTC
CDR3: CSATDTYEQYF

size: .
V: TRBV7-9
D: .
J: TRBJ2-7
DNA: TGTGCCAGCAGCTTAGAAGGGACACCTACCTACGAGCAGTACTTC
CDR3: CASSLEGTPTYEQYF

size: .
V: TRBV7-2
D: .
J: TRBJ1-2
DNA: TGTGCCAGCAGCCCCGTCGAGTGGGACAATGGCTACACCTTC
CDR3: CASSPVEWDNGYTF

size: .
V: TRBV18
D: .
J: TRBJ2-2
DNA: TGTGCCAGCTCACCTGACTCGGGGGAGCTGTTTTTT
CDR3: CASSPDSGELFF

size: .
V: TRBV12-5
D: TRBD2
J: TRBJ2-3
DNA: TGTGCTAGTGGTTTGGTCCTAGCGGGAGGGTTGACAGATACGCAGTATTTT
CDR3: CASGLVLAGGLTDTQYF

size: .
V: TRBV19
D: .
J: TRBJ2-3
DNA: TGTGCCAGTAGTATAGTTGGTAGTAAGGGCACAGATACGCAGTATTTT
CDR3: CASSIVGSKGTDTQYF

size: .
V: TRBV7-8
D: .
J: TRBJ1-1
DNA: TGTGCCAGCAGCTTATTTGCATTGAACACTGAAGCTTTCTTT
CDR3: CASSLFALNTEAFF

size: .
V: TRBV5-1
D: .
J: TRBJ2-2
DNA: TGCGCCAGCAGCTTGGTTGGTACCGGGGAGCTGTTTTTT
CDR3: CASSLVGTGELFF

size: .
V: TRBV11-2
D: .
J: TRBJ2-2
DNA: TGTGCCAGCAGCTCGCAGAGGGCCGGGGAGCTGTTTTTT
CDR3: CASSSQRAGELFF

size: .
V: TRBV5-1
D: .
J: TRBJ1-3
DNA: TGCGCCAGCAGCTTGGCCACAGGGAGCTCTGGAAACACCATATATTTT
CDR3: CASSLATGSSGNTIYF

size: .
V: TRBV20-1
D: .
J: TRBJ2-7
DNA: TGCAGTGCTCCAAAAGTCGACTACCAGTACTTC
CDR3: CSAPKVDYQYF

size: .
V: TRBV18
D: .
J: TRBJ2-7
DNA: TGTGCCAGCTCACCACAGCGGTACTCCTACGAGCAGTACTTC
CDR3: CASSPQRYSYEQYF

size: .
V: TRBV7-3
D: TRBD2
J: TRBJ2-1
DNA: TGTGCCAGCAGCCTCATAGCGGGAGCCCTTGGTAATGAGCAGTTCTTC
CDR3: CASSLIAGALGNEQFF

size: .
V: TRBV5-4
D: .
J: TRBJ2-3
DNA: TGTGCCAGCAGCCGAGAAGGAGATACGCAGTATTTT
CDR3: CASSREGDTQYF